The 25 T cell receptor beta chains presented below share a single source sample, sequenced in a study of cytomegalovirus exposure and HLA in healthy donors. The method was immunoSEQ multiplex PCR; TCRdb's version includes in-frame clones alone and lacks a portion of them. This sample carries about 140,000 clones, 70% to 85% of them seen once, and the ten largest clones take 25% to 30%. The material sequenced was PBMCs. All receptors come from a man aged 30 to 39 in good health and CMV-seropositive.

This clone was counted between two and nine times. This chain joins TRBV6-6 and TRBJ2-5; D remains ambiguous. CDR3 length: 14 residues. Germline V gene sequence: CDR1 MNHNY, CDR2 SVGAGI (reference sequence). The V and J ends lost 7 bases and 1 base respectively, with 13 bases between them. CDR3 nucleotide sequence: TGTGCCAGCACCCACCAAGCTGCCCAAGAGACCCAGTACTTC. Translated: CASTHQAAQETQYF.

This clone was detected a few times. The chain carries TRBV7-8 and TRBJ1-1; 7 bases line up with TRBD1. Germline V gene sequence: CDR1 SGHVS, CDR2 FQNEAQ. V trimming: 1 base; J trimming: 8 bases; junction bases outside the gene matches: 1. The CDR3 is made up of 12 amino acids. CDR3 nucleotide sequence: TGTGCCAGCAGCTTAGAGGACAGGGAAGCTTTCTTT. Translated, it gives CASSLEDREAFF.

V usage is TRBV30 and J usage is TRBJ2-3; TRBD1 agrees at 9 bases. The ends lost 8 bases at V and 0 bases at J; junction bases unmatched: 3. CDR1 and CDR2 (germline): GTSNPN, SVGIG (reference sequence). The CDR3 sequence is 13 residues long. The CDR3 DNA reads TGTGCCCACAGGGGGCTAAGCACAGATACGCAGTATTTT. Amino acid sequence: CAHRGLSTDTQYF.

This clone was seen a handful of times. The chain uses TRBV6-6 and TRBJ1-1; 7 bases line up with TRBD1. This CDR3 has 12 amino acids. The V and J ends lost 6 bases and 8 bases, in that order; junction bases with no gene match: 6. CDR1 is MNHNY, CDR2 SVGAGI, per germline (reference sequence). The CDR3 region is CASRPAQGEAFF. The CDR3 coding sequence is TGTGCCAGCAGACCCGCACAGGGGGAAGCTTTCTTT.

This rearrangement joins TRBV9 to TRBJ1-1; tentatively, D is TRBD1 (6 bases). In germline, CDR1 is SGDLS, CDR2 YYNGEE. The CDR3 covers 15 residues. The ends were cut back, 4 bases at V and 1 base at J, with 14 bases in the middle. As DNA, the CDR3 is TGTGCCAGCAGCCCCTCCGGGGGGCCGAACACTGAAGCTTTCTTT. It yields the protein CASSPSGGPNTEAFF.

The chain combines TRBV7-6 with TRBJ2-3, with D tentatively TRBD2 (5 bases). Germline assignment: CDR1 SGHVS and CDR2 FNYEAQ. With 5 bases removed from V and 6 bases from J, the gap between germline ends came to 9 bases. This CDR3 has 12 residues. CDR3 region: CASSGSRDTQYF. For the CDR3, the DNA is TGTGCCAGCAGCGGGAGTAGGGATACGCAGTATTTT.

V usage is TRBV5-1 and J usage is TRBJ1-2; the D is unclear. This CDR3 region has 15 residues. Germline CDR1 is SGHRS and CDR2 is YFSETQ. Trimming shortened V by 4 bases and J by 4 bases, and 17 bases separated the two germline ends. DNA of the CDR3: TGCGCCAGCAGCGCGGATCCCTCGGTGGGCTATGGCTACACCTTC. This gives the protein CASSADPSVGYGYTF.

The chain has TRBV4-1 and TRBJ2-5, with a possible D match to TRBD2 (6 bases). CDR3 length equals 17 residues. CDR1 and CDR2 from the germline V gene are MGHRA and YSYEKL. Trimming removed 1 base from V and 4 bases from J, with 19 bases in between. DNA for the CDR3: TGCGCCAGCAGCCAAGGATCCGGACGGGAGTTAGGAGAGACCCAGTACTTC. This gives the protein CASSQGSGRELGETQYF.

This sequence joins TRBV7-9 and TRBJ2-2; D gene uncertain. Germline V gene data show CDR1 as SEHNR and CDR2 as FQNEAQ (reference sequence). CDR3 size: 16 residues. The germline V and J ends were trimmed by 3 bases and 3 bases, with 14 bases remaining between them. This CDR3 is CASSFDTEWYTGELFF. The CDR3 DNA is TGTGCCAGCAGCTTCGACACCGAGTGGTACACCGGGGAGCTGTTTTTT.

The chain links TRBV5-1 to TRBJ2-1, with 8 bases aligning to TRBD2. V shed 4 bases, J shed 1 base, and the junction held 10 bases outside the gene matches. From germline, CDR1 is SGHRS and CDR2 YFSETQ. This CDR3 region has 17 residues. The CDR3 here is CASSPYPSGRSYNEQFF. The CDR3 DNA reads as TGCGCCAGCAGCCCCTACCCCAGCGGGAGATCCTACAATGAGCAGTTCTTC. Full variable domain (rest looked up from reference TRBV5-1 and TRBJ2-1): KAGVTQTPRYLIKTRGQQVTLSCSPISGHRSVSWYQQTPGQGLQFLFEYFSETQRNKGNFPGRFSGRQFSNSRSEMNVSTLELGDSALYLCASSPYPSGRSYNEQFFGPGTRLTVL.

The rearrangement links TRBV5-1 to TRBJ2-7; the D gene is possibly TRBD1 (5 bases). This CDR3 contains 14 residues. The V gene's germline CDR1 is SGHRS and CDR2 YFSETQ. V dropped 4 bases and J dropped 0 bases, with 11 bases sitting between them. The CDR3 sequence: CASSITRDSYEQYF. As DNA, the CDR3 is TGCGCCAGCAGCATAACCAGGGACTCCTACGAGCAGTACTTC.

The chain couples TRBV5-1 to TRBJ2-7, with TRBD2 as a possible D gene (7 bases). The ends were cut back, 2 bases at V and 1 base at J, with 13 bases in the middle. The germline CDR1 and CDR2 sequences are SGHRS and YFSETQ. CDR3 length equals 15 residues. The CDR3 coding sequence is TGCGCCAGCAGCTTACAGGGAGGGCCTTCCTACGAGCAGTACTTC. This translates into CASSLQGGPSYEQYF. Together with reference TRBV5-1 and TRBJ2-7, the CDR3 gives the full variable domain: KAGVTQTPRYLIKTRGQQVTLSCSPISGHRSVSWYQQTPGQGLQFLFEYFSETQRNKGNFPGRFSGRQFSNSRSEMNVSTLELGDSALYLCASSLQGGPSYEQYFGPGTRLTVT.

The genes are TRBV9 and TRBJ2-7, with TRBD2 identical over 8 bases. The junction had 6 bases not matched to a gene; V was cut back by 4 bases and J by 3 bases. This CDR3 is built from 14 residues. Germline V CDR1 and CDR2: SGDLS, YYNGEE. CDR3 region: CASSPGGVFYEQYF. CDR3 DNA: TGTGCCAGCAGCCCGGGGGGGGTTTTCTACGAGCAGTACTTC. The entire variable domain, with the rest obtained from reference TRBV9 and TRBJ2-7, is as follows: DSGVTQTPKHLITATGQRVTLRCSPRSGDLSVYWYQQSLDQGLQFLIQYYNGEERAKGNILERFSAQQFPDLHSELNLSSLELGDSALYFCASSPGGVFYEQYFGPGTRLTVT.

This chain uses TRBV7-9 with TRBJ1-2, with unresolved D. Trimming stripped 5 bases from V and 1 base from J, with 5 bases between. The germline CDR1 and CDR2 sequences are SEHNR and FQNEAQ (reference sequence). This CDR3 has 12 amino acids. CDR3 sequence: CASSPSNYGYTF. The DNA of the CDR3 is TGTGCCAGCAGCCCGAGTAACTATGGCTACACCTTC. The complete variable domain, with remaining parts taken from reference TRBV7-9 and TRBJ1-2, reads DTGVSQNPRHKITKRGQNVTFRCDPISEHNRLYWYRQTLGQGPEFLTYFQNEAQLEKSRLLSDRFSAERPKGSFSTLEIQRTEQGDSAMYLCASSPSNYGYTFGSGTRLTVV.

V usage is TRBV5-6 and J usage is TRBJ2-7; a possible D gene is TRBD1 (5 bases). The germline V and J ends were trimmed by 4 bases and 0 bases, with 11 bases remaining between them. The CDR3 is 14 residues long. Germline values: CDR1 SGHDT, CDR2 YYEEEE. CDR3: CASSPERGSYEQYF. The CDR3 nucleotides read TGTGCCAGCAGCCCGGAAAGGGGCTCCTACGAGCAGTACTTC.

The V gene is TRBV2, the J gene TRBJ2-7; 7 bases map to TRBD1. The CDR3 extends over 11 amino acids. Trimming at V came to 6 bases and at J to 7 bases, leaving 3 bases not matched to a gene. Germline V gene lookup returns CDR1 SNHLY and CDR2 FYNNEI. In DNA, the CDR3 is TGTGCCAGCAGGACAGGGATGGAGCAGTACTTC. Translated: CASRTGMEQYF.

CDR3 DNA: TGTGCCAGCAGACGAATGGTAGCGGCCTACGAGCAGTACTTC. Its translation: CASRRMVAAYEQYF. The chain recombines TRBV2 with TRBJ2-7; D perhaps matches TRBD2 (6 bases). This CDR3 region has 14 residues. Germline V lookup: CDR1 SNHLY, CDR2 FYNNEI. V dropped 6 bases and J dropped 2 bases, with 14 bases sitting between them.

The CDR3 protein is CASSDLPGLAAQYF. CDR3 bases: TGTGCCAGCAGTGACCTCCCGGGACTAGCTGCGCAGTATTTT. The chain is built from TRBV6-4 and TRBJ2-3; 9 bases line up with TRBD2. Germline V gene lookup returns CDR1 MRHNA and CDR2 SNTAGT. The CDR3 spans 14 residues. J lost 10 bases, V lost 2 bases, and 7 bases had no gene match.

The chain uses TRBV6-6 and TRBJ1-5, with D tentatively TRBD1 (6 bases). V shed 0 bases and J shed 6 bases, with 12 bases lying between them. The CDR3 contains 15 residues. Per germline, CDR1 MNHNY and CDR2 SVGAGI (reference sequence). In DNA, the CDR3 is TGTGCCAGCAGTTACTCAGCAGGGGTGGGTCAGCCCCAGCATTTT. Protein sequence: CASSYSAGVGQPQHF.

The chain has TRBV29-1 and TRBJ2-5, with D perhaps matching TRBD2 (5 bases). CDR1 and CDR2 from the germline V gene are SQVTM and ANQGSEA. CDR3 length: 11 residues. Trimming cost V 4 bases and J 5 bases, with 8 bases left between them. In nucleotides, the CDR3 is TGCAGCGTTGCGGGGTGGGAGACCCAGTACTTC. Its translation: CSVAGWETQYF.

V gene TRBV4-1 combines with J gene TRBJ2-7; no definite D call. In germline, CDR1 is MGHRA, CDR2 YSYEKL. The CDR3 length is 14 residues. The V end lost 1 base, the J end lost 1 base, and 8 bases lay between the germline ends. The CDR3: CASSQGPTSYEQYF. DNA of the CDR3: TGCGCCAGCAGCCAAGGCCCCACATCCTACGAGCAGTACTTC.

The chain links TRBV30 to TRBJ1-2; TRBD1 matches 11 bases. J gave up 11 bases and V 1 base, and 3 bases lay outside the gene matches. The CDR3 covers 12 residues. CDR1 and CDR2 from the germline V gene are GTSNPN and SVGIG (reference sequence). The CDR3 protein is CAWSDRDRGYTF. CDR3 bases: TGTGCCTGGAGTGACCGGGACAGGGGGTACACCTTC.

Written as DNA, the CDR3 is TGCGCCAGCAGCGTCGGGACATCCGATCAGCCCCAGCATTTT. Translating it yields CASSVGTSDQPQHF. The chain uses TRBV5-1 and TRBJ1-5; D may be TRBD1 (6 bases). CDR1 and CDR2 (germline): SGHRS, YFSETQ. The germline V and J ends were trimmed by 4 bases and 5 bases, with 13 bases remaining between them. This CDR3 is built from 14 residues.

This clone was seen only a few times. The chain couples TRBV13 to TRBJ2-1; D ambiguous. The CDR3 covers 13 residues. Germline CDR1 reads PRHDT; CDR2 reads FYEKMQ (reference sequence). V lost 4 bases and J lost 1, with 5 bases in between. The CDR3, as DNA: TGTGCCAGCAGCTCAAATTCCTACAATGAGCAGTTCTTC. Its translation: CASSSNSYNEQFF. Full variable domain (rest looked up from reference TRBV13 and TRBJ2-1): AAGVIQSPRHLIKEKRETATLKCYPIPRHDTVYWYQQGPGQDPQFLISFYEKMQSDKGSIPDRFSAQQFSDYHSELNMSSLELGDSALYFCASSSNSYNEQFFGPGTRLTVL.

V usage is TRBV6-5 and J usage is TRBJ2-7; perhaps TRBD2 as D (6 bases). The germline V gene has CDR1 MNHEY and CDR2 SVGAGI. The CDR3 is 12 residues long. V lost 6 bases and J 6 bases, leaving 12 bases between the germline ends. The CDR3 region is CASRREEAEQYF. The CDR3 coding sequence is TGTGCCAGCAGGAGGGAGGAAGCCGAGCAGTACTTC.